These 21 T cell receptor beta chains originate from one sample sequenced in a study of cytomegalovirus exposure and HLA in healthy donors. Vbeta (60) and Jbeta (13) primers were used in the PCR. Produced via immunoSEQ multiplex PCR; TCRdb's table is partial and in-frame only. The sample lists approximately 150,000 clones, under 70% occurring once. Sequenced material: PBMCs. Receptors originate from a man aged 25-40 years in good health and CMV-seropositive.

The CDR3 sequence is CASSLVSGYEQYF. CDR3 DNA: TGTGCCAGCAGCTTGGTTTCGGGCTACGAGCAGTACTTC. The chain joins TRBV5-6 to TRBJ2-7; D call uncertain. The germline V and J ends were trimmed by 0 bases and 3 bases, with 7 bases remaining between them. CDR1 SGHDT and CDR2 YYEEEE come from the germline V gene. The CDR3 consists of 13 residues. Combining the CDR3 with reference TRBV5-6 and TRBJ2-7 gives the whole variable domain DAGVTQSPTHLIKTRGQQVTLRCSPKSGHDTVSWYQQALGQGPQFIFQYYEEEERQRGNFPDRFSGHQFPNYSSELNVNALLLGDSALYLCASSLVSGYEQYFGPGTRLTVT.

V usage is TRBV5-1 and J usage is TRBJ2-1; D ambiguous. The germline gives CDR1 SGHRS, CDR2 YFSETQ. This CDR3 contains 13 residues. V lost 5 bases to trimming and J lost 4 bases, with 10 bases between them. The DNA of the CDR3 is TGCGCCAGCAGATACGACAATTACAATGAGCAGTTCTTC. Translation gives CASRYDNYNEQFF.

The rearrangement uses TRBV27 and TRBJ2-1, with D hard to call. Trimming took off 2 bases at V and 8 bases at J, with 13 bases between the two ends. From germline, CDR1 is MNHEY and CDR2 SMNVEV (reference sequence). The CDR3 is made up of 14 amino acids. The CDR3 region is CASSLGPRADEQFF. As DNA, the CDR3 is TGTGCCAGCAGTTTAGGGCCTCGAGCAGATGAGCAGTTCTTC.

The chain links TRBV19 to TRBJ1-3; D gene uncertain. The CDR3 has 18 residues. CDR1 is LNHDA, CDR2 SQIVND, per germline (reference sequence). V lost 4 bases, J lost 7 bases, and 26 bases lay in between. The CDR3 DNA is TGTGCCAGTAGTACCCGTCTAACCGCGGGCGTAGGACGGAACACCATATATTTT. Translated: CASSTRLTAGVGRNTIYF.

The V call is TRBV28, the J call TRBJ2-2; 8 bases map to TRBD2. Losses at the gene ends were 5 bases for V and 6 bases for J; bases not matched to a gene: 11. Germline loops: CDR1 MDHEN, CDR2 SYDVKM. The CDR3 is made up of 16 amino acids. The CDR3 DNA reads TGTGCCAGCAGTCCCCGAGGGACTAGGCATGCCGGGGAGCTGTTTTTT. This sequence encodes CASSPRGTRHAGELFF.

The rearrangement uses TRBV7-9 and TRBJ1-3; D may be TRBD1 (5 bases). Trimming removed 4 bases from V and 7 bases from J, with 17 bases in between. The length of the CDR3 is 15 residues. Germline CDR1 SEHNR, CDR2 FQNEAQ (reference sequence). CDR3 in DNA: TGTGCCAGCAGCTCCGACAGATTCTTAGGGAACACCATATATTTT. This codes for CASSSDRFLGNTIYF.

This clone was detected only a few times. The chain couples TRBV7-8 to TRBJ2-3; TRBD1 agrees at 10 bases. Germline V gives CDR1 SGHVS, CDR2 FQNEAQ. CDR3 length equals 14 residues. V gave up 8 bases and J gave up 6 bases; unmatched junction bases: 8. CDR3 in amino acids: CASLTGGAGDTQYF. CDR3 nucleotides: TGTGCCAGCTTGACAGGGGGCGCGGGGGATACGCAGTATTTT.

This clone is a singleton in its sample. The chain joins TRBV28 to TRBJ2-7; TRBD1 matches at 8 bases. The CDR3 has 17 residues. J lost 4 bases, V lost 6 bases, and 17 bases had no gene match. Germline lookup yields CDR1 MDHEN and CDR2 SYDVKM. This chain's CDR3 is CASRPLFGRDRTYEQYF. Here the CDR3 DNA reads TGTGCCAGCAGACCATTATTCGGAAGGGACAGGACGTACGAGCAGTACTTC.

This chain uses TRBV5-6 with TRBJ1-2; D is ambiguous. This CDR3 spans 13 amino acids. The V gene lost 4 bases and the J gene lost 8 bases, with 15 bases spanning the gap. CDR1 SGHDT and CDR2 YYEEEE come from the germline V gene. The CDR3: CASSLPNLEGYTF. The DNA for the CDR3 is TGTGCCAGCAGCCTCCCCAACTTAGAGGGCTACACCTTC.

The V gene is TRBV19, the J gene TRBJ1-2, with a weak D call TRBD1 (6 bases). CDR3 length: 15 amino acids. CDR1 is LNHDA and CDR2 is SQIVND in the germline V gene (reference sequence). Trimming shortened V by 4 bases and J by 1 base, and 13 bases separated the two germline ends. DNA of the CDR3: TGTGCCAGTAGTACCTCGGACAGCAATAACTATGGCTACACCTTC. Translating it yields CASSTSDSNNYGYTF.

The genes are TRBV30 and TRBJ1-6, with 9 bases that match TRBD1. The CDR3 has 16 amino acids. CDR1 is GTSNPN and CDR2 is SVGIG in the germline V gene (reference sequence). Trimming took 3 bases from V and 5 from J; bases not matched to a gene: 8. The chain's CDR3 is CAWRGKGTGNNSPLHF. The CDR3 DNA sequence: TGTGCCTGGAGAGGGAAGGGGACAGGGAATAATTCACCCCTCCACTTT. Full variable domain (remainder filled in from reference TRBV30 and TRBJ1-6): SQTIHQWPATLVQPVGSPLSLECTVEGTSNPNLYWYRQAAGRGLQLLFYSVGIGQISSEVPQNLSASRPQDRQFILSSKKLLLSDSGFYLCAWRGKGTGNNSPLHFGNGTRLTVT.

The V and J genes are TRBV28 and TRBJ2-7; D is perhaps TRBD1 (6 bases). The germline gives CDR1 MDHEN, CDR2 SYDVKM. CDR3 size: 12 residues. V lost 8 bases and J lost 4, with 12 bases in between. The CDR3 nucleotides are TGTGCCAGCCAGCCGCAGGGGTACGAGCAGTACTTC. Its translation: CASQPQGYEQYF.

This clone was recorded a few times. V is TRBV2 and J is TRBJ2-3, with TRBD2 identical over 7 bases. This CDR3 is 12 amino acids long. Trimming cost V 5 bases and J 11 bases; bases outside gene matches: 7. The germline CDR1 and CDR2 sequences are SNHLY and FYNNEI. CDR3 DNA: TGTGCCAGCAGTAGATCGACTAGCCGGCAGTATTTT. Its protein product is CASSRSTSRQYF.

CDR3 loop: CSVGRDSYEQYF. The CDR3 DNA sequence: TGCAGCGTTGGGCGGGACTCCTACGAGCAGTACTTC. The chain employs TRBV29-1 and TRBJ2-7; D possibly corresponds to TRBD2 (6 bases). The V gene's germline CDR1 is SQVTM and CDR2 ANQGSEA. The CDR3 consists of 12 residues. V was clipped by 4 bases and J by 0 bases, with 7 bases between them.

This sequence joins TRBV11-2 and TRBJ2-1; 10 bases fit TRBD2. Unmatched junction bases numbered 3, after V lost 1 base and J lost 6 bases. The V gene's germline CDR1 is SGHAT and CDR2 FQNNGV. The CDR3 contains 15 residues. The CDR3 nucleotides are TGTGCCAGCAGCTTAGCGGCTAGCGGGAGCAATGAGCAGTTCTTC. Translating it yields CASSLAASGSNEQFF.

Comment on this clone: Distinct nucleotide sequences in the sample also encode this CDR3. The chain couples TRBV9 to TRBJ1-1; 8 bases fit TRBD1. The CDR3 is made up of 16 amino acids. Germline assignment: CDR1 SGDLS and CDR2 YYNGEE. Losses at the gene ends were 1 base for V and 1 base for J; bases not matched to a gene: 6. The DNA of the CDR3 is TGTGCCAGCAGCGTAAACGGACAGGGCACGAACACTGAAGCTTTCTTT. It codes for CASSVNGQGTNTEAFF.

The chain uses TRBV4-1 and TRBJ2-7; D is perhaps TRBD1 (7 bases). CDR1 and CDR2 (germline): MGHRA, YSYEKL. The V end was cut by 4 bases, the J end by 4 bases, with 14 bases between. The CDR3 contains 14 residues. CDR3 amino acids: CASSPEGQRYEQYF. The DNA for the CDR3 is TGCGCCAGCAGCCCGGAGGGACAGCGTTACGAGCAGTACTTC.

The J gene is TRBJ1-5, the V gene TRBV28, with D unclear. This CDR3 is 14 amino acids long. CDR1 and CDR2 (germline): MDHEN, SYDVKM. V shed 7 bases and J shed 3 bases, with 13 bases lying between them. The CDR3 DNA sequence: TGTGCCAGCATCAGAGGCACTCACAATCAGCCCCAGCATTTT. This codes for CASIRGTHNQPQHF. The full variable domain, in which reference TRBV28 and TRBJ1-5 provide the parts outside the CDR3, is DVKVTQSSRYLVKRTGEKVFLECVQDMDHENMFWYRQDPGLGLRLIYFSYDVKMKEKGDIPEGYSVSREKKERFSLILESASTNQTSMYLCASIRGTHNQPQHFGDGTRLSIL.

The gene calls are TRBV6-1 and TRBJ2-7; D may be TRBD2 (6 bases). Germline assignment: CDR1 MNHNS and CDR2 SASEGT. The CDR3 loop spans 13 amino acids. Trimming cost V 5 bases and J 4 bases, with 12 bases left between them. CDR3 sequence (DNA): TGTGCCAGCAGTTTGGGGGGAACATACGAGCAGTACTTC. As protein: CASSLGGTYEQYF.

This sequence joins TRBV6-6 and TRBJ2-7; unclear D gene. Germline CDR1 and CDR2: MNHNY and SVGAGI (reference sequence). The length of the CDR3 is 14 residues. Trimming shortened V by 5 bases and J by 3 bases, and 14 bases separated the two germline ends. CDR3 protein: CASSQHGTNYEQYF. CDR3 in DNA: TGTGCCAGCAGTCAACACGGTACTAACTACGAGCAGTACTTC.

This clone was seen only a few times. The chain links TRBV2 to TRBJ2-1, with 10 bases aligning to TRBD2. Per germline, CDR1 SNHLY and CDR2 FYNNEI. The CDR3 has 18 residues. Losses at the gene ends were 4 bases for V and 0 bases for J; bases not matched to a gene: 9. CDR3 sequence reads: CASSGASGSRISYNEQFF. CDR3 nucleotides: TGTGCCAGCAGTGGCGCTAGCGGGAGTCGCATCTCCTACAATGAGCAGTTCTTC. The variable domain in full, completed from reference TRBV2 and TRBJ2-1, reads EPEVTQTPSHQVTQMGQEVILRCVPISNHLYFYWYRQILGQKVEFLVSFYNNEISEKSEIFDDQFSVERPDGSNFTLKIRSTKLEDSAMYFCASSGASGSRISYNEQFFGPGTRLTVL.